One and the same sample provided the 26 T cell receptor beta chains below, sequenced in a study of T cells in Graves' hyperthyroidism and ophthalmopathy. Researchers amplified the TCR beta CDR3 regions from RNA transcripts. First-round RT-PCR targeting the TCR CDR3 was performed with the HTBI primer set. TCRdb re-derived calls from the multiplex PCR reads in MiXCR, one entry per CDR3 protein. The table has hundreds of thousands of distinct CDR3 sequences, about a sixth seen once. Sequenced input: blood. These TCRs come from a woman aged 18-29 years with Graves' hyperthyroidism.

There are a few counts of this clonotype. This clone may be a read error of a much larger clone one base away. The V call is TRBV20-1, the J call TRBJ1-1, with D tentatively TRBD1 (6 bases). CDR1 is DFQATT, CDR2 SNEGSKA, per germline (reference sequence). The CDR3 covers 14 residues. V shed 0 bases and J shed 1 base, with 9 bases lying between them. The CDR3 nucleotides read TGCAGTGCTAGAGACGACAGGAAGAACACTGAAGCTTTCTTT. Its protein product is CSARDDRKNTEAFF.

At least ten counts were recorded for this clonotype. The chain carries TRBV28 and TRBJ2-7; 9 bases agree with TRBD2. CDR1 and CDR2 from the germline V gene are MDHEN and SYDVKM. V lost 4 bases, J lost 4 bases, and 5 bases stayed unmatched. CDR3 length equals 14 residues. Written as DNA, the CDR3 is TGTGCCAGCAGTTCATTAGCGGGGGTGTACGAGCAGTACTTC. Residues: CASSSLAGVYEQYF.

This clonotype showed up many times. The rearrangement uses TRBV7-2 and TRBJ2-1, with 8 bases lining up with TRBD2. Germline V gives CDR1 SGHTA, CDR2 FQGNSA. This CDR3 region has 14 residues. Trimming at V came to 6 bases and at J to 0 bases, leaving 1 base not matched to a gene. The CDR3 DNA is TGTGCCAGCAGGAGCGGGAGCTCCTACAATGAGCAGTTCTTC. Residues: CASRSGSSYNEQFF.

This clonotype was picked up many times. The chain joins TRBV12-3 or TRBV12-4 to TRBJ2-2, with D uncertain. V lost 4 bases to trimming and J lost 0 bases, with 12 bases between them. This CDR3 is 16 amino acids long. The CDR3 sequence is CASSSHTSANTGELFF. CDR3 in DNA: TGTGCCAGCAGTTCGCACACCTCCGCGAACACCGGGGAGCTGTTTTTT.

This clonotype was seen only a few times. CDR3 sequence reads: CASSPLWGLAGVLSYEQYF. CDR3 DNA: TGTGCCAGCAGCCCCCTCTGGGGACTAGCGGGAGTGCTCTCCTACGAGCAGTACTTC. The chain employs TRBV11-2 and TRBJ2-7, with 14 bases aligning to TRBD2. CDR1 is SGHAT, CDR2 FQNNGV, per germline. J gave up 0 bases and V 5 bases, and 12 bases lay outside the gene matches. The length of the CDR3 is 19 residues.

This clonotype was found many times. DNA for the CDR3: TGTGCCAGCAGAAAGGGACTAGCGGGGAGCAATGAGCAGTTCTTC. Protein product: CASRKGLAGSNEQFF. This chain links TRBV12-3 or TRBV12-4 with TRBJ2-1, with 13 nucleotides matching TRBD2. V gave up 6 bases and J gave up 6 bases; unmatched junction bases: 5. The CDR3 runs 15 residues.

The CDR3 region is CASSQGGAGTKETQYF. In nucleotides, the CDR3 is TGTGCCAGCAGCCAAGGTGGGGCCGGGACCAAAGAGACCCAGTACTTC. The chain couples TRBV4-2 to TRBJ2-5; D may match TRBD1 or TRBD2 (5 bases each). The CDR3 sequence is 16 residues long. Germline CDR1 reads LGHNA; CDR2 reads YNFKEQ. V gave up 1 base and J gave up 3 bases, with 15 bases separating them.

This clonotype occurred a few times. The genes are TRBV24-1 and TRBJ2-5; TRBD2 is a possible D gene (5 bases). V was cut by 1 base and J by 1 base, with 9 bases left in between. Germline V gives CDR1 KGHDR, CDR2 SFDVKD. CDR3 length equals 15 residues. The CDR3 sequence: CATSDLGSTQETQYF. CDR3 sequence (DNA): TGTGCCACCAGTGATTTAGGGAGTACCCAAGAGACCCAGTACTTC.

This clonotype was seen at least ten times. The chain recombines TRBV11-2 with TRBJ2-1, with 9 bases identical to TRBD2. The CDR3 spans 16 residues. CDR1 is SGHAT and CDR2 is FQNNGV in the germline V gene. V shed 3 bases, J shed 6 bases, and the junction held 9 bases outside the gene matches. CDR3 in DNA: TGTGCCAGCAGCTTGGAAGGGATAGCGGGGGTCAATGAGCAGTTCTTC. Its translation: CASSLEGIAGVNEQFF.

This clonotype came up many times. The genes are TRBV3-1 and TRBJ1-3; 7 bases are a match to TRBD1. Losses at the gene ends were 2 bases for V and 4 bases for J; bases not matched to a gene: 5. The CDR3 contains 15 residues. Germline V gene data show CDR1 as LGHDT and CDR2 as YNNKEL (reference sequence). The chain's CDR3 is CASSQWGQSGNTIYF. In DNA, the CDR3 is TGTGCCAGCAGCCAATGGGGACAGTCCGGAAACACCATATATTTT.

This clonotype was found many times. CDR3 protein: CASSYPGQGWNEQFF. CDR3 sequence (DNA): TGTGCCAGCAGCTATCCGGGACAGGGTTGGAATGAGCAGTTCTTC. V and J are TRBV5-8 and TRBJ2-1; TRBD1 matches 9 bases. Unmatched junction bases numbered 8, after V lost 3 bases and J lost 7 bases. This CDR3 has 15 residues. In germline, CDR1 is SGHTS, CDR2 YDEGEE.

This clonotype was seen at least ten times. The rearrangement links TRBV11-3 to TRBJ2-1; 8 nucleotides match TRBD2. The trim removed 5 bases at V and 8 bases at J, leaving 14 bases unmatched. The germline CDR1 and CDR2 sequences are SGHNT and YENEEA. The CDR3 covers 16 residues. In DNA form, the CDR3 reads TGTGCCAGCAGCAAAGGGATTAGCGGGACCGAGGATGAGCAGTTCTTC. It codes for CASSKGISGTEDEQFF. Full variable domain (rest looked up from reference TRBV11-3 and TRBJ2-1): EAGVVQSPRYKIIEKKQPVAFWCNPISGHNTLYWYLQNLGQGPELLIRYENEEAVDDSQLPKDRFSAERLKGVDSTLKIQPAELGDSAVYLCASSKGISGTEDEQFFGPGTRLTVL.

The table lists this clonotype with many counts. CDR3 amino acids: CASSLAVAETGMNEQFF. The CDR3 DNA reads as TGTGCCAGCAGCTTAGCAGTGGCCGAGACAGGGATGAATGAGCAGTTCTTC. The chain combines TRBV11-2 with TRBJ2-1; TRBD1 matches at 7 bases. Germline V gene sequence: CDR1 SGHAT, CDR2 FQNNGV. This CDR3 has 17 residues. V dropped 1 base and J dropped 7; count of bases not matched to a gene: 13. The full variable domain, completed using reference TRBV11-2 and TRBJ2-1, is EAGVAQSPRYKIIEKRQSVAFWCNPISGHATLYWYQQILGQGPKLLIQFQNNGVVDDSQLPKDRFSAERLKGVDSTLKIQPAKLEDSAVYLCASSLAVAETGMNEQFFGPGTRLTVL.

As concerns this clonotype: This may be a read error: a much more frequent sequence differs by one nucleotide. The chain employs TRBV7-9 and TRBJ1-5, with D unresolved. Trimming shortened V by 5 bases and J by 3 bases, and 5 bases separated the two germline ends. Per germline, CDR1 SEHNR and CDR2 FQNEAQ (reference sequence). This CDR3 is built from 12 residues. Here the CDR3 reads CASSQNNQPQHF. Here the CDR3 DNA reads TGTGCCAGCAGCCAAAACAATCAGCCCCAGCATTTT.

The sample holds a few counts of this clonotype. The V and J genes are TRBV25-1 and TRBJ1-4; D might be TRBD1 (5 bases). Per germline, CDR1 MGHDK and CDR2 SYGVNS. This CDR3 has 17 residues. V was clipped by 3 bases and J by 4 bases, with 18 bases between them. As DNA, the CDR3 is TGTGCCAGCAGTGACGAGGGATTACGGGGACGTAATGAAAAACTGTTTTTT. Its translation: CASSDEGLRGRNEKLFF.

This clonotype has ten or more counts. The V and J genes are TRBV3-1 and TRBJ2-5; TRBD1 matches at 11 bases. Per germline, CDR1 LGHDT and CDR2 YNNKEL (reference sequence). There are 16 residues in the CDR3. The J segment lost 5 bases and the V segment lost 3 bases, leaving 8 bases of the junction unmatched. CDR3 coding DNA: TGTGCCAGCAGCCAGCCCTGGACAGGGGGCCAGGAGACCCAGTACTTC. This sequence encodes CASSQPWTGGQETQYF.

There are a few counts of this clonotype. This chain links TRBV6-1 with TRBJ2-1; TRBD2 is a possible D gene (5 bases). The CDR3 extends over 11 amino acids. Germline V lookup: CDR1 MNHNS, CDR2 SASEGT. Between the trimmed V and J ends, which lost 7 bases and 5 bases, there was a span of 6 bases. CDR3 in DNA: TGTGCCAGCAAGAGGGACAATGAGCAGTTCTTC. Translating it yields CASKRDNEQFF.

The chain's CDR3 is CASSLVRMGKNIQYF. In DNA, the CDR3 is TGTGCCAGCAGCTTAGTTCGGATGGGCAAAAACATTCAGTACTTC. V gene TRBV7-2 combines with J gene TRBJ2-4; D uncertain. The CDR3 length is 15 residues. Trimming removed 1 base from V and 3 bases from J, with 10 bases in between. CDR1 is SGHTA and CDR2 is FQGNSA in the germline V gene.

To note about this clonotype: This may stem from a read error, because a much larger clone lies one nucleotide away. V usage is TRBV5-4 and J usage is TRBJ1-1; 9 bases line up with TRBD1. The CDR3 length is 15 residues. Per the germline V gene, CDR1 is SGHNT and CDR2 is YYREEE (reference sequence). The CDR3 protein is CVSSLRDRELTEAFF. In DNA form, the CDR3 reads TGTGTCAGCAGCCTAAGGGACAGGGAGTTGACTGAAGCTTTCTTT.

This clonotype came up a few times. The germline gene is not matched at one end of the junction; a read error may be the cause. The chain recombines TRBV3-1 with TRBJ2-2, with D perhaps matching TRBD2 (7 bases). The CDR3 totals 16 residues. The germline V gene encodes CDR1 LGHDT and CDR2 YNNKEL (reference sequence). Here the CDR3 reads CASSPWGGLDTGELLF. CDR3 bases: TGTGCCAGCAGCCCCTGGGGGGGGCTGGACACCGGGGAGCTGCTTTTT.

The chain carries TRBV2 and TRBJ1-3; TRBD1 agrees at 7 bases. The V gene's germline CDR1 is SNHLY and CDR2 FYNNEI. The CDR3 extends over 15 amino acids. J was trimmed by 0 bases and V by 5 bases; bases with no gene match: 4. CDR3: CASSRTGASGNTIYF. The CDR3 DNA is TGTGCCAGCAGTCGGACAGGCGCCTCTGGAAACACCATATATTTT. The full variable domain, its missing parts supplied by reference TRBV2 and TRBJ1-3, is EPEVTQTPSHQVTQMGQEVILRCVPISNHLYFYWYRQILGQKVEFLVSFYNNEISEKSEIFDDQFSVERPDGSNFTLKIRSTKLEDSAMYFCASSRTGASGNTIYFGEGSWLTVV.

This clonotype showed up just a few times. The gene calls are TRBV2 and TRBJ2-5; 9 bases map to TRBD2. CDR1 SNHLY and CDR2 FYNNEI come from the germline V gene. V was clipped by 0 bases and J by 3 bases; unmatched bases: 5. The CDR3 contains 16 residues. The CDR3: CASSEALGTSKETQYF. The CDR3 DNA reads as TGTGCCAGCAGTGAAGCCCTAGGGACTAGCAAAGAGACCCAGTACTTC.

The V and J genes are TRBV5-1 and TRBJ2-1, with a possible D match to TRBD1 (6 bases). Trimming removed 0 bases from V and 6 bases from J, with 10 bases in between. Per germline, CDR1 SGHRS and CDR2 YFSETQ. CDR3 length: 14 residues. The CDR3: CASSLGSGANEQFF. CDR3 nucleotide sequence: TGCGCCAGCAGCTTGGGTTCAGGGGCCAATGAGCAGTTCTTC.

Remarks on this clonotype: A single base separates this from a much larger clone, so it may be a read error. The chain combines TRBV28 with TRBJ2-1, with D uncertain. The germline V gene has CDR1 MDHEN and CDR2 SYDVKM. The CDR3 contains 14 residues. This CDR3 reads CTSSLLGSHNEQFF. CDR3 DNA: TGTACCAGCAGTTTATTAGGGTCCCACAATGAGCAGTTCTTC.

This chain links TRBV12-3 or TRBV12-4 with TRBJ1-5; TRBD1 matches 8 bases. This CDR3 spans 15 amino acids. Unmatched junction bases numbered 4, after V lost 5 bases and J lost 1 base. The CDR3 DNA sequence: TGTGCCAGCAGTCCCTGGACAGGGAGCAATCAGCCCCAGCATTTT. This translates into CASSPWTGSNQPQHF.

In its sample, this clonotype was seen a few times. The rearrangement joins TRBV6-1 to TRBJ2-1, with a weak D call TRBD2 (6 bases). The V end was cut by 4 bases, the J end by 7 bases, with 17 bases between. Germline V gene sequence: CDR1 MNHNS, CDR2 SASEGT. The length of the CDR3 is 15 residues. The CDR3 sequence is CASSASTRPQNEQFF. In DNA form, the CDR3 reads TGTGCCAGCAGTGCCTCGACTAGGCCCCAGAATGAGCAGTTCTTC.